This is a list of T cell receptor beta chains from one sample in a study of T cell responses to AZD1222 COVID-19 vaccine. Generated by immunoSEQ multiplex PCR, the TCRdb table keeps only in-frame clones and is missing some. Of tens of thousands of clones detected, around nine tenths appear once; the ten largest clones hold roughly 4.3%. The sample was peripheral blood, taken on day 0 of MenACWY control vaccination. The receptor set was obtained from an adult in good health. Both conserved end residues are part of each CDR3. D genes are given only for firm matches. For some rows the clone size is stated as once, few or many, or as a class when expanded; others skip it.

j_gene	abundance	d_gene	v_gene	CDR3nt	CDR3aa
TRBJ2-4	.	.	TRBV25-1	TGTGCCAGCAGTGTGCAGGGTCGACCCCACATTCAGTACTTC	CASSVQGRPHIQYF
TRBJ2-7	once	.	TRBV28	TGTGCCAGCAGAGGAGGGAGTTGGTCCTACGAGCAGTACTTC	CASRGGSWSYEQYF
TRBJ1-2	.	TRBD1	TRBV14	TGTGCCAGCAGCCCAAGACAGGGATCGGGCTACACCTTC	CASSPRQGSGYTF
TRBJ2-1	.	.	TRBV19	TGTGCCAGTCGCCGAGGGAATGGCTACCTCACTCATGAGCAGTTCTTC	CASRRGNGYLTHEQFF
TRBJ2-5	.	.	TRBV10-3	TGTGCCACCGCGGTCGGTACAGAGACCCAGTACTTC	CATAVGTETQYF
TRBJ2-2	few	TRBD1	TRBV19	TGTGCCAGTACCACCCAGGGGGCCAGCGGGGAGCTGTTTTTT	CASTTQGASGELFF
TRBJ2-2	.	.	TRBV6-5	TGTGCCAGCTTAAGCGGAGTGAACACCGGGGAGCTGTTTTTT	CASLSGVNTGELFF
TRBJ2-7	.	.	TRBV27	TGTGCCAGCCGGGCTAGCGCCTCCTCCTACGAGCAGTACTTC	CASRASASSYEQYF
TRBJ1-1	.	TRBD1	TRBV15	TGTGCCACCAGCAGAGGCCAACAGGGGGTGAACACTGAAGCTTTCTTT	CATSRGQQGVNTEAFF
TRBJ1-5	.	.	TRBV3-1/TRBV3-2	TGTGCCAGCAGCCAAGATCAGGTACAGCCCCAGCATTTT	CASSQDQVQPQHF
TRBJ1-5	.	.	TRBV4-1	TGCGCCAGCAGCCAAGGGGATGCGCCCCAGCATTTT	CASSQGDAPQHF
TRBJ1-1	.	.	TRBV11-1	TGTGCCAGCAGCTCGCTGCAACTAGGTGAAGCTTTCTTT	CASSSLQLGEAFF
TRBJ1-4	.	TRBD1	TRBV6-6	TGTGCCAGCAGTTCCCCGACAGGGGGCGTTGAAAAACTGTTTTTT	CASSSPTGGVEKLFF
TRBJ2-7	.	TRBD2	TRBV11-2	TGTGCCAGCAGCTCCCGGGGACTAGTTGAAGCGTACGAGCAGTACTTC	CASSSRGLVEAYEQYF
TRBJ2-1	.	TRBD2	TRBV29-1	TGCAGCGCCGGGACTACCGGCTACAATGAGCAGTTCTTC	CSAGTTGYNEQFF
TRBJ2-2	.	.	TRBV18	TGTGCCAGCTCACCTCAGAGCGGGTCGAACACCGGGGAGCTGTTTTTT	CASSPQSGSNTGELFF
TRBJ1-1	.	.	TRBV7-9	TGTGCCAGCTCCTCGAACACTGAAGCTTTCTTT	CASSSNTEAFF
TRBJ1-1	.	.	TRBV7-9	TGTGCCAGCAGCTTAGACGGGGGGACTGAAGCTTTCTTT	CASSLDGGTEAFF
TRBJ2-3	.	.	TRBV6-4	TGTGCCAGCAGTCCGGGGGGCCCAGATACGCAGTATTTT	CASSPGGPDTQYF
TRBJ2-3	.	.	TRBV4-3	TGCGCCAGCAGCGAAGCCCCTCTACCGGTCACAGATACGCAGTATTTT	CASSEAPLPVTDTQYF
TRBJ1-1	.	.	TRBV12-3/TRBV12-4	TGTGCCAGCAGTTTTACGGGGGACACTGAAGCTTTCTTT	CASSFTGDTEAFF
TRBJ1-2	.	TRBD1	TRBV29-1	TGCAGCGTTGAATGGCAGGGGGACGGCTACACCTTC	CSVEWQGDGYTF